This TCR beta chain came from a study of blood T cell repertoires in COVID-19. CDR3 length equals 16 residues. Trimming at V came to 2 bases and at J to 5 bases, leaving 6 bases not matched to a gene. Germline V gives CDR1 SGHRS, CDR2 YFSETQ. Original data processing: Quantification of nucleated cells was approximated via reference gene primer amplification. The repertoire was sequenced with immunoSEQ multiplex PCR; TCRdb's copy has only in-frame clones and lacks some. V, J and clone size reflect that table, while D and trimming were determined from the DNA. This sample carries approximately 300,000 clones, 85% to 90% of them seen once, and the ten largest clones take 4% to 5%. Clinical histories supplied by participants themselves formed the basis of cohort assignment. Cohort 3 donors counted as recovered after two negative PCRs, clearance, or resolved symptoms.

This receptor was identified in a man aged 25 to 40 who had recovered from COVID-19. The chain uses TRBV5-1 and TRBJ2-1; 11 bases align to TRBD2. The specimen was PBMCs or T cells enriched from blood (not recorded which). In nucleotides, the CDR3 is TGCGCCAGCAGCTTCGGGGGGACTAGCGGCCACAATGAGCAGTTCTTC. It codes for CASSFGGTSGHNEQFF.